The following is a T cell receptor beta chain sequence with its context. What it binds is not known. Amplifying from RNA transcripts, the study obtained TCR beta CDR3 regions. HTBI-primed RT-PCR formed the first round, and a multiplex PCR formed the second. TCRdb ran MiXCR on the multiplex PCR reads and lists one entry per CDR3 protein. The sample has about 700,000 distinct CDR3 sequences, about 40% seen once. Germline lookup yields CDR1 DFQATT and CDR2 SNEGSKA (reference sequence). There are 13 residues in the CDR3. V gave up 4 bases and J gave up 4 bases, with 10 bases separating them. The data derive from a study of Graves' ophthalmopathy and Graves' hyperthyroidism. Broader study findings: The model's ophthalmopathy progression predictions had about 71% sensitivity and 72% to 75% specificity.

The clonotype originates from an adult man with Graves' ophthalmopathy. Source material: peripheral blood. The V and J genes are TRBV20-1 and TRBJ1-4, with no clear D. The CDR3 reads CSANRENNEKLFF. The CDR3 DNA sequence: TGCAGTGCTAACCGGGAAAATAATGAAAAACTGTTTTTT.